This is a list of T cell receptor beta chains from one sample in a study of OX40 agonist ivuxolimab in advanced cancers. The protocol was immunoSEQ multiplex PCR, while the TCRdb copy is restricted to in-frame clones and leaves out a portion. In the table there are tens of thousands of clones, about 92% of which are singletons. Sequenced here: CD4+ or CD8+ T cells sorted from blood, sampled in a trial of the OX40 agonist ivuxolimab. The receptors were gathered from an adult with an advanced solid tumor such as melanoma, head and neck, liver or kidney cancer. Each CDR3 is given with its conserved first and last residue. Each record gives: V gene, D gene, clone size, J gene, CDR3 DNA, CDR3 protein. A D gene is named only where the DNA matches it firmly. Clone size, where shown, is once, few, many, or a class for clones that have expanded.

TRBV5-1	TRBD1	-	TRBJ1-1	TGCGCCAGCAGCCCAGGGGGGGCTTCTGAAGCTTTCTTT	CASSPGGASEAFF
TRBV28	-	once	TRBJ1-1	TGTGCCAGCAGTTCAGGGGATTTGAACACTGAAGCTTTCTTT	CASSSGDLNTEAFF
TRBV29-1	-	-	TRBJ2-5	TGCAGCGTTGAAGGGGAGGCAGAGACCCAGTACTTC	CSVEGEAETQYF
TRBV4-1	-	few	TRBJ2-2	TGCGCCAGCAGCCAAGACGGGGCAGGCCTCAACACCGGGGAGCTGTTTTTT	CASSQDGAGLNTGELFF
TRBV30	-	-	TRBJ1-1	TGTGCCTGGAGTGCCGCTGAGAACACTGAAGCTTTCTTT	CAWSAAENTEAFF
TRBV28	-	-	TRBJ1-1	TGTGCCAGCAGCGCCGTCCTAGGGTCGAACACTGAAGCTTTCTTT	CASSAVLGSNTEAFF
TRBV5-1	TRBD2	-	TRBJ2-1	TGCGCCAGCAGCTTGGAAAGGACTAGCGGGGCTTACAATGAGCAGTTCTTC	CASSLERTSGAYNEQFF
TRBV9	-	-	TRBJ2-3	TGTGCCAGCAGCGTAGATGGCGGCTTCACAGATACGCAGTATTTT	CASSVDGGFTDTQYF
TRBV2	-	-	TRBJ2-1	TGTGCCAGCGGAATACGGGACGGTAGCAATGAGCAGTTCTTC	CASGIRDGSNEQFF
TRBV5-4	-	-	TRBJ2-5	TGTGCCAGCAGCTTGATGTATGGAGGGAGAGGTCAAGAGACCCAGTACTTC	CASSLMYGGRGQETQYF
TRBV19	-	-	TRBJ2-2	TGTGCCAGTAGTATGACTTCCCTTCCCGGGGAGCTGTTTTTT	CASSMTSLPGELFF
TRBV4-1	TRBD1	-	TRBJ2-7	TGCGCCAGCAGCCTAAAGGACAGGACCTACGAGCAGTACTTC	CASSLKDRTYEQYF